The 15 T cell receptor beta chains in this list originate from one sample, sequenced in a study. TCRdb reanalysed the 5' RACE reads using MiXCR and keeps one entry per CDR3 protein. The sample carries tens of thousands of distinct CDR3 sequences, around 26% recorded once. What was sequenced was naive CD4+ T cells sorted from blood. Subset specified: naive CD4+ T cells, CD4+CD45RA+CD25-. These TCRs come from a female donor with breast cancer.

The chain carries TRBV29-1 and TRBJ2-5; 8 nucleotides align to TRBD1. CDR3 length: 13 residues. V was clipped by 7 bases and J by 5 bases; unmatched bases: 9. Germline values: CDR1 SQVTM, CDR2 ANQGSEA. CDR3: CSAERQGRETQYF. Here the CDR3 DNA reads TGCAGCGCCGAAAGACAGGGGCGGGAGACCCAGTACTTC.

J is TRBJ2-2 and V is TRBV5-5, with 7 nucleotides matching TRBD2. The CDR3 totals 14 residues. After removal of 5 bases from V and 6 bases from J, the junction contained 7 bases not matched to a gene. The germline CDR1 and CDR2 sequences are SGHKS and YYEKEE (reference sequence). The CDR3 is CASRGSSGPGELFF. CDR3 DNA: TGTGCCAGCAGGGGTAGTAGCGGGCCCGGGGAGCTGTTTTTT. The whole variable domain, remainder taken from reference TRBV5-5 and TRBJ2-2, is DAGVTQSPTHLIKTRGQQVTLRCSPISGHKSVSWYQQVLGQGPQFIFQYYEKEERGRGNFPDRFSARQFPNYSSELNVNALLLGDSALYLCASRGSSGPGELFFGEGSRLTVL.

This clonotype was seen a few times. The chain joins TRBV5-1 to TRBJ2-1, with 9 positions matching TRBD2. The germline V gene has CDR1 SGHRS and CDR2 YFSETQ. This CDR3 is built from 17 residues. The trim removed 4 bases at V and 1 base at J, leaving 9 bases unmatched. The DNA for the CDR3 is TGCGCCAGCAGCAACCAACCTAGCGGGGCATCCTACAATGAGCAGTTCTTC. Residues: CASSNQPSGASYNEQFF.

This clonotype has a handful of counts. V usage is TRBV4-1 and J usage is TRBJ2-7; the match to TRBD2 covers 7 bases. Trimming at V came to 1 base and at J to 5 bases, leaving 11 bases not matched to a gene. Germline V lookup: CDR1 MGHRA, CDR2 YSYEKL. The length of the CDR3 is 16 residues. The CDR3 nucleotides are TGCGCCAGCAGCCAAGGCCTGAGCGGGAAGTTTCACGAGCAGTACTTC. It encodes CASSQGLSGKFHEQYF.

This clonotype was detected only once. Since the CDR3 does not end with the conserved phenylalanine or tryptophan, this likely comes from a read error. The chain joins TRBV6-1 to TRBJ2-5, with 10 positions matching TRBD1. Germline CDR1 MNHNS, CDR2 SASEGT. The CDR3 sequence is 15 residues long. V gave up 4 bases and J gave up 5 bases; unmatched junction bases: 7. DNA for the CDR3: TGTGCCAGCAGTGGGCCGGGACAGGGGAGGGAGACCCAGTACCTC. It is translated as CASSGPGQGRETQYL.

At least ten counts were recorded for this clonotype. This chain joins TRBV20-1 and TRBJ2-1, with 8 nucleotides matching TRBD2. From germline, CDR1 is DFQATT and CDR2 SNEGSKA (reference sequence). J gave up 6 bases and V 5 bases, and 9 bases lay outside the gene matches. The CDR3 covers 14 residues. CDR3 loop: CSAERAGGTNEQFF. The CDR3, as DNA: TGCAGTGCTGAGCGCGCGGGAGGAACCAATGAGCAGTTCTTC.

This clonotype occurred a few times. Here the CDR3 reads CASSSPRQGGAYGYTF. The CDR3, as DNA: TGTGCCAGCAGCTCCCCAAGACAGGGGGGGGCCTATGGCTACACCTTC. The V and J genes are TRBV7-2 and TRBJ1-2, with TRBD1 identical over 9 bases. V shed 4 bases and J 4 bases; nucleotides not matched to a gene: 10. The length of the CDR3 is 16 residues. Germline loops: CDR1 SGHTA, CDR2 FQGNSA. Full variable domain (outside the CDR3, taken from reference TRBV7-2 and TRBJ1-2): GAGVSQSPSNKVTEKGKDVELRCDPISGHTALYWYRQSLGQGLEFLIYFQGNSAPDKSGLPSDRFSAERTGGSVSTLTIQRTQQEDSAVYLCASSSPRQGGAYGYTFGSGTRLTVV.

The chain employs TRBV24-1 and TRBJ2-5; 7 nucleotides align to TRBD1. V was pared by 3 bases and J by 2 bases, with 8 bases of the junction left unmatched. This CDR3 region has 16 residues. CDR1 and CDR2 from the germline V gene are KGHDR and SFDVKD. The CDR3 protein is CATSDPYRDRQETQYF. The CDR3, as DNA: TGTGCCACCAGTGATCCGTATCGGGACAGACAAGAGACCCAGTACTTC.

This rearrangement joins TRBV5-1 to TRBJ2-3; 7 nucleotides line up with TRBD1. CDR1 is SGHRS and CDR2 is YFSETQ in the germline V gene. This CDR3 is built from 14 residues. Losses at the gene ends were 7 bases for V and 3 bases for J; bases not matched to a gene: 8. Written as DNA, the CDR3 is TGCGCCAGCCGCACCGCGACAGGGACAGATACGCAGTATTTT. It is translated as CASRTATGTDTQYF.

This chain links TRBV7-3 with TRBJ2-1; 13 bases line up with TRBD2. The germline gives CDR1 SGHTA, CDR2 FQGTGA. V lost 6 bases and J lost 4; bases outside the gene matches: 3. This CDR3 spans 15 amino acids. Here the CDR3 reads CASSPLAGGYNEQFF. The CDR3 DNA sequence: TGTGCCAGCAGTCCACTAGCGGGGGGGTACAATGAGCAGTTCTTC.

The V gene is TRBV5-1, the J gene TRBJ2-2, with a possible D match to TRBD1 (6 bases). Germline V lookup: CDR1 SGHRS, CDR2 YFSETQ. The V gene lost 4 bases and the J gene lost 5 bases, with 18 bases spanning the gap. The CDR3 runs 16 residues. The CDR3 reads CASSPHRDRTTGELFF. As DNA, the CDR3 is TGCGCCAGCAGCCCGCACAGGGATCGGACTACCGGGGAGCTGTTTTTT.

This clonotype was counted a few times. The chain has TRBV20-1 and TRBJ1-1; D not certain. Germline assignment: CDR1 DFQATT and CDR2 SNEGSKA (reference sequence). The CDR3 covers 12 residues. V dropped 4 bases and J dropped 3 bases, with 9 bases sitting between them. The CDR3: CSATPWDTEAFF. CDR3 DNA: TGCAGTGCTACACCCTGGGACACTGAAGCTTTCTTT.

This clonotype was detected a few times. J is TRBJ2-1 and V is TRBV7-9; 9 positions agree with TRBD1. The CDR3 covers 15 residues. Germline lookup yields CDR1 SEHNR and CDR2 FQNEAQ (reference sequence). With 5 bases clipped from V and 7 bases from J, the junction kept 9 bases outside the gene matches. DNA of the CDR3: TGTGCCAGCAGCGCCCTGGGGACAGGGCTAAATGAGCAGTTCTTC. Protein: CASSALGTGLNEQFF.

The rearrangement joins TRBV28 to TRBJ1-2; 7 bases map to TRBD1. J gave up 4 bases and V 6 bases, and 11 bases lay outside the gene matches. The CDR3 loop spans 15 amino acids. Germline lookup yields CDR1 MDHEN and CDR2 SYDVKM. Here the CDR3 DNA reads TGTGCCAGCAGACCCGGGACAGTTAACCTCTATGGCTACACCTTC. Protein sequence: CASRPGTVNLYGYTF.

This clonotype was recorded a few times. This chain joins TRBV6-5 and TRBJ1-1, with 9 positions matching TRBD1. With V trimmed by 7 bases and J by 10 bases, 10 bases remained unmatched. The V gene's germline CDR1 is MNHEY and CDR2 SVGAGI. The CDR3 has 13 amino acids. The DNA of the CDR3 is TGTGCCAGCATTAAACAGGGGGCTTCGGGAGCTTTCTTT. Translated: CASIKQGASGAFF.